The following is a T cell receptor (beta chain) sequence with its context. It has no known antigen specificity. No qualities accompany the bases; no much larger clone lies one base away. The data stem from a study of radiation and T cells in renal cell carcinoma (dated by TCRdb to 2019 to 2021). Describing the broader study: The samples were obtained from a clinical trial, where primary renal cell carcinomas were treated with 15 Gy stereotactic body radiation therapy and then removed by nephrectomy 4 weeks afterward. TCR beta sequencing covered around 50 samples in total, comprising around 26 tumors and about 27 peripheral blood samples. A total of approximately 3,800,000 unique CDR3 nucleotide sequences, encoding 2,500,000 or so unique CDR3 amino acid sequences, were found across all 50 or so samples. The investigation overall reported the following: Blood repertoire dynamics were not followed beyond 4 weeks after treatment. Effects of radiation dose or scheduling on the TCR repertoire could not be addressed with the single-armed trial design. Because no pretreatment tumor biopsies were available, whether clonotypes were present in the tumor at baseline could not be determined. In blood, the top tumor clonotypes increased between baseline and 2 weeks post-radiation and then shrank by 4 weeks, which suggests that tumor-resident clones expanded only transiently.

The germline V gene yields SGHRS for CDR1 and YFSETQ for CDR2. Spanning cysteine to phenylalanine, the CDR3 consists of 14 amino acids. Only the CDR3 DNA is retained, 42 bases long and in frame from the first base. Germline trimming amounts to 4 bases on V and 7 bases on J, with 8 as the count of junction bases outside the gene matches. The time point label on this specimen signifies: baseline pretreatment blood. The treatment or condition label here, explained by the study, means: 15 Gy SBRT to primary tumor, nephrectomy 4 weeks later. To follow tumor-enriched clonotypes, serial peripheral blood was collected from radiation-treated patients at baseline and at 2 weeks and 4 weeks after SBRT. All patients had renal cell carcinoma with clear cell pathology. The QIAamp DNA Blood Mini Kit (Qiagen) was used to prepare genomic DNA for TCR sequencing. Samples were included in the analyses only if all quality control checks were passed.

TCR beta libraries were generated from genomic DNA with the immunoSEQ kit, following the manufacturer's recommendations. Library preparation used a first multiplex PCR with proprietary primers, then a second PCR adding unique barcodes, with bead cleanups after each round. Each sample batch included a kit-provided positive control reaction and a negative control reaction. The final libraries were assessed on an Agilent 4200 TapeStation D1000 ScreenTape, pooled by volume, and quantified by qPCR. Sequencing was performed on an Illumina NextSeq500 with a MidOutput 150-cycle cartridge, and 156 Read1 and 15 Index1 cycles were run with kit custom primers. The pooled library was loaded at 1.0 pM with roughly 19% PhiX control spiked in. For the original study's pipeline: Vendor-processed data were analyzed in R, with a clonotype defined as all T cells sharing the same CDR3 nucleotide sequence. In the clone abundance analyses, frequencies in each sample were normalized to that sample's 10,000 most abundant clones. Public T cell clones, which averaged fewer than five per sample, were excluded before analysis. Tumor-enriched and baseline blood-enriched clonotypes were defined by at least a 32-fold difference in abundance between compartments. A beta-binomial differential abundance model was applied to find clonotypes that expanded or contracted between blood time points. Similarity between tumor and blood repertoires was quantified using the Baroni-Urbani and Buser coefficient, and groups were compared with two-tailed Wilcoxon tests in R. Not all clones reach the TCRdb copy of this immuneACCESS table, which keeps in-frame sequences only. Checked studies attribute under half of the gap to unresolved V genes and leave the rest unexplained. Clone size and the V and J calls come from that table; the DNA yielded D and trimming. The sample table records approximately 150,000 clones; roughly 83% of these occur just once. The top ten hold around a quarter of the sample.

This TCR came from a woman in her 50s with renal cell carcinoma. Here the sequenced sample was blood, taken from a patient whose treatment included radiotherapy and nephrectomy. The chain is encoded by TRBV5-1 joined to TRBJ1-5; TRBD1 fits 7 bases in the junction. The CDR3 region: CASSPSQGQQPQHF. The sequence in DNA is TGCGCCAGCAGCCCGAGCCAGGGACAGCAGCCCCAGCATTTT.